This T cell receptor beta chain was captured by sequencing in a study of beta chain features in type 1 diabetes. General study findings and limits: Shortening that was moderate but significant affected the TCRB CDR3s of Type 1 diabetes patients in all four CD4+ subsets. Sequencing used cDNA, and cells with high TCR expression could therefore be over-represented.

All of the isolated RNA was reverse transcribed, so expressed TCRB transcripts were sequenced. Profiled with immunoSEQ multiplex PCR; TCRdb holds only in-frame clones, not every one. The table records roughly 280,000 clones, about 24% of them present only once. A few counts support this clone. Its antigen is unknown. Germline values: CDR1 MDHEN, CDR2 SYDVKM. V dropped 5 bases and J dropped 10; count of bases not matched to a gene: 17. This CDR3 has 16 residues. The TCR was taken from a woman younger than 45 with type 1 diabetes. The sequencing sample was made of naive CD4+ T cells from blood. The rearrangement uses TRBV28 and TRBJ2-4; 7 bases line up with TRBD1. The CDR3 spells CASSPTPLTGLGIQYF. CDR3 nucleotides: TGTGCCAGCAGTCCCACCCCCTTGACAGGGCTTGGGATTCAGTACTTC.